What follows are 24 T cell receptor beta chains derived from one specimen sequenced in a study of cytotoxic CD8 clonotypes in ibrutinib-treated CLL. Clones were sequenced by immunoSEQ multiplex PCR, and TCRdb holds only the in-frame ones, with some missing. The table shows about 45,000 clones, with 65% occurring only once. Source: PBMCs, taken after 24 months of ibrutinib treatment. The receptor source for this set is a human donor with chronic lymphocytic leukemia.

This chain connects TRBV5-1 to TRBJ1-6, with D possibly matching TRBD1 (6 bases). V was pared by 2 bases and J by 7 bases, with 19 bases between. The CDR3 has 17 amino acids. Germline loops: CDR1 SGHRS, CDR2 YFSETQ. The CDR3 loop reads CASSLDHPGHFNSPLHF. In nucleotides, the CDR3 is TGCGCCAGCAGCTTAGACCATCCGGGACACTTCAATTCACCCCTCCACTTT.

This CDR3 is CATIPHRDWIYNEQFF. The CDR3 nucleotides are TGTGCCACCATTCCCCACCGGGACTGGATCTACAATGAGCAGTTCTTC. V usage is TRBV15 and J usage is TRBJ2-1, with D perhaps TRBD2 (6 bases). This CDR3 is built from 16 residues. Germline V CDR1 and CDR2: LNHNV, YYDKDF (reference sequence). Deletions cut 7 bases from V and 3 bases from J, with 19 bases between.

This chain links TRBV29-1 with TRBJ2-1; maybe TRBD1 (6 bases). The CDR3 sequence is 11 residues long. Trimming left V 4 bases short and J 10 bases short, with 11 bases between. CDR1 SQVTM and CDR2 ANQGSEA come from the germline V gene. The CDR3 DNA follows: TGCAGCGTTGGAAACAGGGTCGAGCAGTTCTTC. This sequence encodes CSVGNRVEQFF.

The genes are TRBV6-6 and TRBJ2-1, with 14 bases aligning to TRBD2. From germline, CDR1 is MNHNY and CDR2 SVGAGI (reference sequence). The trim removed 10 bases at V and 5 bases at J, leaving 7 bases unmatched. The CDR3 length is 15 residues. Written as DNA, the CDR3 is TGTGCCACCAGACTAGCGGGGGGGCCGCACAATGAGCAGTTCTTC. It yields the protein CATRLAGGPHNEQFF.

This clone turned up a few times. This chain joins TRBV6-5 and TRBJ1-2; possible D gene TRBD1, 5 bases. Trimming left V 6 bases short and J 7 bases short, with 15 bases between. This CDR3 spans 13 amino acids. Germline assignment: CDR1 MNHEY and CDR2 SVGAGI. CDR3 in DNA: TGTGCCAGCAGCCACGGGTCGCAGGGTGGCTACACCTTC. It is translated as CASSHGSQGGYTF.

This chain uses TRBV29-1 with TRBJ2-1; D is unclear. The V end was cut by 4 bases, the J end by 4 bases, with 8 bases between. There are 12 residues in the CDR3. CDR1 is SQVTM, CDR2 ANQGSEA, per germline. The chain's CDR3 is CSVGAAYNEQFF. CDR3 nucleotides: TGCAGCGTTGGGGCAGCTTACAATGAGCAGTTCTTC.

The chain links TRBV21-1 to TRBJ1-6; the tabulated D call, TRBD1, remains unverified against the DNA. TRBV21-1 is designated a pseudogene. The CDR3 sequence is 15 residues long. CDR3 DNA sequence: TGTGCCAGCAGCAAAGCGTGGCCAAATAATTCACCCCTCCACTTT. Amino acid sequence: CASSKAWPNNSPLHF.

V usage is TRBV27 and J usage is TRBJ1-2; D is unclear. The V end lost 0 bases, the J end lost 8 bases, and 16 bases lay between the germline ends. Germline V lookup: CDR1 MNHEY, CDR2 SMNVEV (reference sequence). CDR3 length: 15 amino acids. The chain's CDR3 is CASSLSGPQPKGYTF. DNA for the CDR3: TGTGCCAGCAGTTTATCCGGGCCACAACCCAAGGGCTACACCTTC.

This chain connects TRBV9 to TRBJ1-1; D perhaps matches TRBD1 (6 bases). The CDR3 sequence is 14 residues long. Germline lookup yields CDR1 SGDLS and CDR2 YYNGEE. V lost 2 bases to trimming and J lost 1 base, with 9 bases between them. CDR3 sequence (DNA): TGTGCCAGCAGCGTCAGGACAGAGAACACTGAAGCTTTCTTT. Translation: CASSVRTENTEAFF.

The CDR3 DNA is TGCGCCAGCAGCCAACTCGGGACTAGCGGGAGTTACGAGCAGTACTTC. Its protein is CASSQLGTSGSYEQYF. The chain carries TRBV4-1 and TRBJ2-7; 14 bases match TRBD2. V shed 2 bases, J shed 4 bases, and the junction held 4 bases outside the gene matches. Germline loops: CDR1 MGHRA, CDR2 YSYEKL. CDR3 size: 16 residues.

The genes are TRBV6-5 and TRBJ2-7; possible D gene TRBD1, 5 bases. CDR1 and CDR2 (germline): MNHEY, SVGAGI. V dropped 5 bases and J dropped 4 bases, with 9 bases sitting between them. The CDR3 spans 12 residues. This chain's CDR3 is CASSTTGYEQYF. The CDR3 coding sequence is TGTGCCAGCAGTACAACAGGATACGAGCAGTACTTC.

The V gene is TRBV6-5, the J gene TRBJ1-2; D remains ambiguous. The CDR3 is 13 amino acids. With 7 bases removed from V and 4 bases from J, the gap between germline ends came to 13 bases. Germline lookup yields CDR1 MNHEY and CDR2 SVGAGI. As DNA, the CDR3 is TGTGCCAGCAAGGCTGGAGCAGGCTATGGCTACACCTTC. Protein: CASKAGAGYGYTF.

This clone was observed at least ten times. The chain recombines TRBV5-1 with TRBJ1-4; unclear D gene. V gave up 4 bases and J gave up 1 base, with 17 bases separating them. Germline CDR1 SGHRS, CDR2 YFSETQ. The CDR3 covers 17 residues. CDR3 residues: CASSPRAGGGTNEKLFF. CDR3 in DNA: TGCGCCAGCAGCCCCCGGGCTGGAGGTGGAACTAATGAAAAACTGTTTTTT.

The gene calls are TRBV10-3 and TRBJ1-5, with D unclear. Germline CDR1 reads ENHRY; CDR2 reads SYGVKD. There are 14 residues in the CDR3. V lost 0 bases, J lost 6 bases, and 9 bases lay in between. The CDR3 DNA follows: TGTGCCATCAGTGAGTCGAATGGGGTTCAGCCCCAGCATTTT. Its protein product is CAISESNGVQPQHF.

This clone was found many times. The genes are TRBV4-1 and TRBJ2-7; D uncertain. The CDR3 has 13 amino acids. Germline V gene lookup returns CDR1 MGHRA and CDR2 YSYEKL. Trimming removed 0 bases from V and 4 bases from J, with 7 bases in between. The CDR3 DNA reads TGCGCCAGCAGCCAAGATTTGGGTTACGAGCAGTACTTC. This codes for CASSQDLGYEQYF.

The J gene is TRBJ2-2, the V gene TRBV29-1, with 7 nucleotides matching TRBD2. The junction had 10 bases not matched to a gene; V was cut back by 4 bases and J by 5 bases. CDR3 length: 15 residues. CDR1 and CDR2 from the germline V gene are SQVTM and ANQGSEA. CDR3 coding DNA: TGCAGCGTTGTTCTCGCTAGCGGAGTAACCGGGGAGCTGTTTTTT. Its translation: CSVVLASGVTGELFF.

The chain uses TRBV7-3 and TRBJ2-5; D not certain. The CDR3 extends over 17 amino acids. V lost 1 base and J 5 bases, leaving 20 bases between the germline ends. Germline loops: CDR1 SGHTA, CDR2 FQGTGA. As DNA, the CDR3 is TGTGCCAGCAGCTTAAAAATGAGGTCTCCCCACATGGAGACCCAGTACTTC. The encoded protein is CASSLKMRSPHMETQYF. Filled out from reference TRBV7-3 and TRBJ2-5, the complete variable domain reads GAGVSQTPSNKVTEKGKYVELRCDPISGHTALYWYRQSLGQGPEFLIYFQGTGAADDSGLPNDRFFAVRPEGSVSTLKIQRTERGDSAVYLCASSLKMRSPHMETQYFGPGTRLLVL.

This clone was counted at least ten times. The gene calls are TRBV15 and TRBJ1-3; D not certain. The CDR3 extends over 13 amino acids. The V gene lost 1 base and the J gene lost 4 bases, with 5 bases spanning the gap. In germline, CDR1 is LNHNV, CDR2 YYDKDF (reference sequence). The CDR3 DNA reads as TGTGCCACCAGCAGAGTGGGGGGAAACACCATATATTTT. Amino acids: CATSRVGGNTIYF.

The V call is TRBV5-4, the J call TRBJ2-2; the D is unclear. Germline V CDR1 and CDR2: SGHNT, YYREEE (reference sequence). The CDR3 loop spans 14 amino acids. Deletions cut 1 base from V and 2 bases from J, with 6 bases between. In DNA, the CDR3 is TGTGCCAGCAGCTTGCCCCGAAACACCGGGGAGCTGTTTTTT. Protein: CASSLPRNTGELFF.

The chain uses TRBV2 and TRBJ2-1; D may be TRBD2 (5 bases). CDR1 and CDR2 from the germline V gene are SNHLY and FYNNEI. V dropped 6 bases and J dropped 4 bases, with 10 bases sitting between them. The CDR3 sequence is 13 residues long. The chain's CDR3 is CASSAPGYNEQFF. The CDR3 DNA reads as TGTGCCAGCAGCGCCCCGGGGTACAATGAGCAGTTCTTC.

This clone was found once. This chain joins TRBV14 and TRBJ2-1, with a weak D call TRBD2 (6 bases). The V gene's germline CDR1 is SGHDN and CDR2 FVKESK. This CDR3 has 15 amino acids. V was clipped by 4 bases and J by 7 bases, with 17 bases between them. The CDR3 spells CASSPVGGSRNEQFF. CDR3 nucleotide sequence: TGTGCCAGCAGCCCTGTTGGGGGGAGTAGGAATGAGCAGTTCTTC.

The chain employs TRBV7-6 and TRBJ2-2; tentatively, D is TRBD1 (7 bases). Germline loops: CDR1 SGHVS, CDR2 FNYEAQ. Trimming left V 1 base short and J 7 bases short, with 16 bases between. The CDR3 runs to 16 residues. The CDR3 region has the DNA TGTGCCAGCAGCTTAGGTGCGGGACAGTCTGACGGGGAGCTGTTTTTT. Translation: CASSLGAGQSDGELFF.

The V gene is TRBV5-1, the J gene TRBJ2-2; 7 positions match TRBD1. The CDR3 covers 15 residues. V gave up 4 bases and J gave up 0 bases; unmatched junction bases: 3. The germline V gene has CDR1 SGHRS and CDR2 YFSETQ. CDR3 residues: CASSPGQTNTGELFF. In DNA form, the CDR3 reads TGCGCCAGCAGCCCGGGACAGACGAACACCGGGGAGCTGTTTTTT.

The V gene is TRBV30, the J gene TRBJ2-7; D may be TRBD2 (5 bases). Germline-derived CDR1 and CDR2 are GTSNPN and SVGIG (reference sequence). Trimming removed 3 bases from V and 3 bases from J, with 15 bases in between. The CDR3 length is 14 residues. CDR3 sequence reads: CAWREDGPYYEQYF. CDR3 coding DNA: TGTGCCTGGAGGGAGGATGGACCCTACTACGAGCAGTACTTC.